The rows below give T cell receptor beta chains drawn from one sample of a study of blood T cell repertoires in COVID-19. Assay used: immunoSEQ multiplex PCR; TCRdb lists only in-frame clones, some missing. The sample has some 270,000 clones; 80% to 90% are singletons. The sample comprised peripheral blood. The receptors originated from a woman in her thirties or forties who had recovered from COVID-19. CDR3s include the opening cysteine and the closing phenylalanine or tryptophan.

CDR3 protein,J gene,V gene
CASSSEKETSGVPDTQYF,TRBJ2-3,TRBV11-3
CARTSGYTDTQYF,TRBJ2-3,TRBV30
CASSSQGVSPLHF,TRBJ1-6,TRBV28
CASSLAGGLHYEQYF,TRBJ2-7,TRBV5-6
CSASLPGLASKNEQFF,TRBJ2-1,TRBV20-1
CASSEIEGYGYTF,TRBJ1-2,TRBV2
CATLVLGLPSSTDTQYF,TRBJ2-3,TRBV19
CASHERGVGYTF,TRBJ1-2,TRBV19
CASSPGSGESDTQYF,TRBJ2-3,TRBV7-9
CASRNVQNNGYTF,TRBJ1-2,TRBV5-1
CASSYDRGRDNYGYTF,TRBJ1-2,TRBV6-6
CASSLALASGAYEQFF,TRBJ2-1,TRBV7-6
CASSHPRDWAGETQYF,TRBJ2-5,TRBV6-2/TRBV6-3
CASSQPGQGAYLPQHF,TRBJ1-5,TRBV2
CASRHPAGDSYEQYF,TRBJ2-7,TRBV6-5
CASSRQGYYEKLFF,TRBJ1-4,TRBV27
CAAGQAGGTYGYTF,TRBJ1-2,TRBV10-3
CATSRDPRQFVWPQHF,TRBJ1-5,TRBV15
CASSFFDRDNEKLFF,TRBJ1-4,TRBV5-1
CANPGQHPDTEAFF,TRBJ1-1,TRBV11-2
CASSPTLENYGYTF,TRBJ1-2,TRBV7-9
CASSIEGGETQYF,TRBJ2-5,TRBV19
CASSLKQNYGYTF,TRBJ1-2,TRBV12-3/TRBV12-4
CASSFVGQGGGTIYF,TRBJ1-3,TRBV28
CASSQVFSEQYF,TRBJ2-7,TRBV4-1
CARSLGSLVTGELFF,TRBJ2-2,TRBV5-3
CASSLAGRGTEAFF,TRBJ1-1,TRBV5-4
CASSLWGQMPEAFF,TRBJ1-1,TRBV7-2
CASQGGLRGNSPLHF,TRBJ1-6,TRBV3-1/TRBV3-2
CASSLVGGGGFSSYSPLHF,TRBJ1-6,TRBV11-2
CASSHPSGGSTDTQYF,TRBJ2-3,TRBV4-1
CASSRRTGAGSGNTIYF,TRBJ1-3,TRBV5-5
CASSEALQGVGELFF,TRBJ2-2,TRBV2
CASSFQSSGGSQYF,TRBJ2-5,TRBV2
CASSQVGGATTGELFF,TRBJ2-2,TRBV3-1/TRBV3-2
CAWSVPRGHTDTQYF,TRBJ2-3,TRBV30
CASSPFGTNTEAFF,TRBJ1-1,TRBV27
CATSSGLPTYTDTQYF,TRBJ2-3,TRBV15
CASEGTGGLNGYGYTF,TRBJ1-2,TRBV19
CASSFGGRAHNEQFF,TRBJ2-1,TRBV13
CASSEQGLRNQPQHF,TRBJ1-5,TRBV2
CASSSRGGSNEKLFF,TRBJ1-4,TRBV7-9
CASSPRDRGNGEKLFF,TRBJ1-4,TRBV19
CATAEGGNEKLFF,TRBJ1-4,TRBV18
CASSDAGATSGNTIYF,TRBJ1-3,TRBV6-4
CASSELGGSREETQYF,TRBJ2-5,TRBV25-1
CASSTRLAENTGELFF,TRBJ2-2,TRBV10-1
CASSLVPGQHNEQFF,TRBJ2-1,TRBV5-1
CASSVEVAGVSSGTDTQYF,TRBJ2-3,TRBV9
CASSRGTSGYNEQFF,TRBJ2-1,TRBV19
CASSYRQDSHEAFF,TRBJ1-1,TRBV5-4
CASTRGAGVTDTQYF,TRBJ2-3,TRBV9
CASSLADRESDTQYF,TRBJ2-3,TRBV5-1
CASSWDRDQPQHF,TRBJ1-5,TRBV19
CASSYGGLYTEAFF,TRBJ1-1,TRBV6-2/TRBV6-3
CASSSVSGVFRGYTF,TRBJ1-2,TRBV6-5